The 7 T cell receptor beta chains reported below all come from one sample, sequenced in a study of response to subunit inactivated influenza vaccine. TCRdb itself ran the RT-PCR reads through MiXCR, one entry per CDR3 protein. The sample holds 500,000 to 650,000 distinct CDR3 sequences; 6% to 9% are singletons and the top ten take 13%. The material was PBMCs from blood, obtained around 25 months after vaccination. The receptors derive from a man in his fifties or sixties who received an inactivated influenza vaccine.

This clonotype was seen more than once but under ten times. This chain links TRBV4-3 with TRBJ2-7, with 8 nucleotides matching TRBD1. Germline assignment: CDR1 LGHNA and CDR2 YSLEER. V dropped 2 bases and J dropped 3; count of bases not matched to a gene: 6. The length of the CDR3 is 15 residues. In DNA, the CDR3 is TGCGCCAGCAGCCAAAACAGGGGGAAAAACTACGAGCAGTACTTC. It specifies CASSQNRGKNYEQYF.

This clonotype was detected many times. The rearrangement joins TRBV14 to TRBJ2-1, with 8 bases aligning to TRBD2. Losses at the gene ends were 0 bases for V and 6 bases for J; bases not matched to a gene: 7. CDR3 length equals 16 residues. The V gene's germline CDR1 is SGHDN and CDR2 FVKESK. CDR3 sequence reads: CASSQEGAGVSNEQFF. The CDR3 DNA sequence: TGTGCCAGCAGCCAAGAGGGAGCGGGAGTGAGCAATGAGCAGTTCTTC.

The V call is TRBV3-1, the J call TRBJ1-6; a possible D gene is TRBD1 (5 bases). This CDR3 spans 13 amino acids. CDR1 is LGHDT and CDR2 is YNNKEL in the germline V gene (reference sequence). Between the trimmed V and J ends, which lost 8 bases and 11 bases, there was a span of 16 bases. The CDR3: CASGSGTRAPLHF. The CDR3, as DNA: TGTGCCAGCGGCTCAGGGACTCGGGCACCCCTCCACTTT.

This clonotype was seen more than once but under ten times. This chain connects TRBV20-1 to TRBJ1-5, with TRBD1 as a possible D gene (6 bases). The V end lost 6 bases, the J end lost 0 bases, and 15 bases lay between the germline ends. CDR3 length equals 15 residues. Germline loops: CDR1 DFQATT, CDR2 SNEGSKA (reference sequence). CDR3 residues: CSAQRGSHSNQPQHF. CDR3 in DNA: TGCAGTGCCCAAAGGGGGAGCCATAGCAATCAGCCCCAGCATTTT.

In this sample, this clonotype turned up a few times. CDR3 coding DNA: TGCAGCGTTGACACGGGCTCTGGAAACACCATATATTTT. Amino acid sequence: CSVDTGSGNTIYF. The gene calls are TRBV29-1 and TRBJ1-3; D gene ambiguous. Trimming removed 3 bases at V and 0 bases at J, with 6 bases between. In germline, CDR1 is SQVTM, CDR2 ANQGSEA. CDR3 length: 13 amino acids.

This clonotype was seen at least ten times. The V gene is TRBV7-9, the J gene TRBJ2-3, with 13 bases matching TRBD2. From germline, CDR1 is SEHNR and CDR2 FQNEAQ (reference sequence). Unmatched junction bases numbered 1, after V lost 1 base and J lost 6 bases. The CDR3 is 15 residues long. CDR3 residues: CASSLELAGGDTQYF. The CDR3 DNA reads as TGTGCCAGCAGCTTAGAACTAGCGGGGGGGGATACGCAGTATTTT.

The sample holds many counts of this clonotype. The J gene is TRBJ2-7, the V gene TRBV5-1; 9 bases are shared with TRBD2. V shed 4 bases, J shed 7 bases, and the junction held 9 bases outside the gene matches. This CDR3 has 14 residues. The germline V gene encodes CDR1 SGHRS and CDR2 YFSETQ. CDR3 DNA sequence: TGCGCCAGCAGCGGAAGCGGGAGGAGTAATGAGCAGTACTTC. This encodes CASSGSGRSNEQYF.